This TCR beta chain originates from a study of cytomegalovirus exposure and HLA in healthy donors. Remarks on this clone: What it binds is not known.

The study's findings and limits: It was taken for granted in presence/absence analyses that sequencing depth across donors was roughly uniform. Certain indistinguishable V segments, among them TRBV6-2 and TRBV6-3, were excluded. The investigators catalogued 164 TCR beta chains as cytomegalovirus-associated.

The PCR employed 60 Vbeta primers together with 13 Jbeta primers. Sequencing used immunoSEQ multiplex PCR; TCRdb keeps in-frame clones, though not all of them. The sample lists tens of thousands of clones; roughly 71% were seen once. The CDR3 sequence is 14 residues long. Germline V lookup: CDR1 SGDLS, CDR2 YYNGEE. Trimming cost V 3 bases and J 7 bases, with 17 bases left between them. The rearrangement joins TRBV9 to TRBJ2-7; D is possibly TRBD1 (5 bases). The TCR originated in a man in his fifties in good health and CMV-seropositive. The specimen sequenced was PBMCs. The CDR3, as DNA: TGTGCCAGCAGCGAGGGGCGCCGCGGTGGGGAGCAGTACTTC. Its translation is CASSEGRRGGEQYF.